Below, one T cell receptor beta chain is given with its context. The antigen is undetermined. TCRbeta libraries were built with three rounds of nested PCR, modified from ARM-PCR. TCRdb processed the multiplex PCR reads anew with MiXCR; each CDR3 protein has one entry. Here the sample spans around 210,000 distinct CDR3 sequences, over 55% being singletons. The template was RNA from unsorted bulk tissue. Donors were chemotherapy-naive, newly diagnosed lung cancer surgical patients in China, August–late 2014. The data derive from a study of tumor and adjacent non-tumor tissue in lung cancer. Study-wide context: Each sample yielded roughly 4.2 million productive TCRbeta reads on average. Overall study results and limits: Normal lung showed higher cumulative top 100 clone frequency than tumor.

Trimming took 5 bases from V and 0 from J, leaving 10 bases between them. Germline V gene sequence: CDR1 MDHEN, CDR2 SYDVKM. This CDR3 is built from 14 residues. The V and J genes are TRBV28 and TRBJ1-1, with D unclear. The TCR comes from a man aged 60 to 69 with non-small cell lung cancer. The material sequenced was lung tumor tissue. The CDR3 protein is CASSPGDLNTEAFF. In DNA, the CDR3 is TGTGCCAGCAGTCCAGGAGACCTGAACACTGAAGCTTTCTTT.